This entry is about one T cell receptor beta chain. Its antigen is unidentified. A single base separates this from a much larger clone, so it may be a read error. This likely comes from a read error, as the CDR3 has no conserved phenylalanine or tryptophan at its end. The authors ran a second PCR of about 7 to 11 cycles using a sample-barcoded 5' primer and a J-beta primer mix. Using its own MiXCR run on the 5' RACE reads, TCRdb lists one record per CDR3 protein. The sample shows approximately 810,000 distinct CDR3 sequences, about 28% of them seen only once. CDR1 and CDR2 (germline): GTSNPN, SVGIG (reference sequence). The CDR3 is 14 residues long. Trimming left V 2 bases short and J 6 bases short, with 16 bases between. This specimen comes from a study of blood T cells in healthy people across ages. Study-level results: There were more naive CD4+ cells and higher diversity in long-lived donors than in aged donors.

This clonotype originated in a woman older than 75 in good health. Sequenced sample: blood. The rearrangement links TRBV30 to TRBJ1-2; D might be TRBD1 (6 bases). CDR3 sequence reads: CAWSPGQKYNGYTI. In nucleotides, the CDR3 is TGTGCCTGGAGTCCAGGACAGAAGTACAATGGCTACACCATC.